These 31 T cell receptor beta chains were all obtained from the same sample, sequenced in a study of blood T cell repertoires in COVID-19. Sequencing used immunoSEQ multiplex PCR; TCRdb keeps in-frame clones, though not all of them. The table has under 60,000 clones, around nine tenths seen once. The sample consisted of peripheral blood. These TCRs come from a human donor with active COVID-19. The donor label of this sample is uncertain.

A single count supports this clone. The rearrangement joins TRBV20-1 to TRBJ1-2, with a tentative D call TRBD1 (5 bases). The CDR3 is 11 residues long. Deletions cut 5 bases from V and 8 bases from J, with 12 bases between. Germline V gene lookup returns CDR1 DFQATT and CDR2 SNEGSKA (reference sequence). CDR3 protein: CSALDRSGYTF. The CDR3 DNA reads as TGCAGTGCTTTAGACAGAAGCGGCTACACCTTC.

This clone showed up just once. The chain couples TRBV29-1 to TRBJ2-6, with D perhaps TRBD1 (5 bases). Germline V gene data show CDR1 as SQVTM and CDR2 as ANQGSEA. This CDR3 spans 14 amino acids. Trimming removed 4 bases at V and 2 bases at J, with 9 bases between. The CDR3 bases are TGCAGCGTTGCGAAGGGGACTGGGGCCAACGTCCTGACTTTC. Its protein is CSVAKGTGANVLTF.

This chain links TRBV4-1 with TRBJ1-1; no definite D call. Per the germline V gene, CDR1 is MGHRA and CDR2 is YSYEKL. V lost 4 bases and J 4 bases, leaving 10 bases between the germline ends. The CDR3 extends over 13 amino acids. In DNA, the CDR3 is TGCGCCAGCAGCCCCGTTGTATTCACTGAAGCTTTCTTT. This codes for CASSPVVFTEAFF.

This chain uses TRBV7-2 with TRBJ2-1, with 7 bases identical to TRBD1. The J segment lost 9 bases and the V segment lost 5 bases, leaving 7 bases of the junction unmatched. Germline V gene sequence: CDR1 SGHTA, CDR2 FQGNSA. The CDR3 covers 13 residues. The CDR3 DNA reads TGTGCCAGCAGCCAAGACAGGGAAGGTGAGCAGTTCTTC. Its protein is CASSQDREGEQFF. Together with reference TRBV7-2 and TRBJ2-1, the CDR3 gives the full variable domain: GAGVSQSPSNKVTEKGKDVELRCDPISGHTALYWYRQSLGQGLEFLIYFQGNSAPDKSGLPSDRFSAERTGGSVSTLTIQRTQQEDSAVYLCASSQDREGEQFFGPGTRLTVL.

The gene calls are TRBV4-1 and TRBJ1-6; D is uncertain. V lost 1 base to trimming and J lost 11 bases, with 9 bases between them. This CDR3 is built from 13 residues. Germline CDR1 reads MGHRA; CDR2 reads YSYEKL. This chain's CDR3 is CASSQAPPAPLHF. The CDR3 nucleotides are TGCGCCAGCAGCCAAGCCCCCCCGGCACCCCTCCACTTT.

The chain links TRBV5-4 to TRBJ1-1; D might be TRBD1 (6 bases). The germline V and J ends were trimmed by 0 bases and 4 bases, with 13 bases remaining between them. CDR1 SGHNT and CDR2 YYREEE come from the germline V gene (reference sequence). This CDR3 has 15 residues. CDR3 DNA sequence: TGTGCCAGCAGCTTGGGGGGGGGCGCGGGCACTGAAGCTTTCTTT. Translating gives CASSLGGGAGTEAFF.

The chain employs TRBV19 and TRBJ2-1; TRBD2 agrees at 8 bases. CDR1 is LNHDA, CDR2 SQIVND, per germline (reference sequence). The CDR3 loop spans 14 amino acids. V shed 6 bases, J shed 4 bases, and the junction held 5 bases outside the gene matches. Here the CDR3 DNA reads TGTGCCAGTAGCACGGGGGGGCTTTACAATGAGCAGTTCTTC. It yields the protein CASSTGGLYNEQFF.

The chain has TRBV11-2 and TRBJ2-6; D remains ambiguous. Trimming stripped 0 bases from V and 2 bases from J, with 8 bases between. The CDR3 extends over 16 amino acids. The germline CDR1 and CDR2 sequences are SGHAT and FQNNGV. The CDR3 loop reads CASSLDRIPGANVLTF. The CDR3, as DNA: TGTGCCAGCAGCTTAGATAGAATCCCTGGGGCCAACGTCCTGACTTTC. Full variable domain (remainder filled in from reference TRBV11-2 and TRBJ2-6): EAGVAQSPRYKIIEKRQSVAFWCNPISGHATLYWYQQILGQGPKLLIQFQNNGVVDDSQLPKDRFSAERLKGVDSTLKIQPAKLEDSAVYLCASSLDRIPGANVLTFGAGSRLTVL.

In DNA form, the CDR3 reads TGTGCCAGCAGCGACGACAGGAATCAGCCCCAGCATTTT. This codes for CASSDDRNQPQHF. The chain links TRBV9 to TRBJ1-5; possibly TRBD1 for D (6 bases). The V gene's germline CDR1 is SGDLS and CDR2 YYNGEE. CDR3 length equals 13 residues. The germline V and J ends were trimmed by 3 bases and 4 bases, with 8 bases remaining between them.

The chain combines TRBV27 with TRBJ2-7, with a tentative D call TRBD2 (5 bases). V lost 3 bases, J lost 6 bases, and 21 bases lay in between. The CDR3 covers 16 residues. Germline CDR1 and CDR2: MNHEY and SMNVEV (reference sequence). The CDR3 DNA reads as TGTGCCAGCAGTTTTCCCCGCCGGGATTCGCACTGCGAGCAGTACTTC. Translation gives CASSFPRRDSHCEQYF.

This clone appeared a single time. The J gene is TRBJ2-1, the V gene TRBV11-2, with 8 positions matching TRBD2. This CDR3 contains 16 residues. V was pared by 0 bases and J by 8 bases, with 9 bases of the junction left unmatched. Germline lookup yields CDR1 SGHAT and CDR2 FQNNGV. CDR3 DNA: TGTGCCAGCAGCTTAGAGACCTGGACTAGCAACGATGAGCAGTTCTTC. Translation: CASSLETWTSNDEQFF.

In this sample, this clone turned up a few times. The gene calls are TRBV5-4 and TRBJ1-2; a possible D gene is TRBD1 (6 bases). This CDR3 is built from 13 residues. Trimming pared 3 bases from V and 4 bases from J, leaving 10 bases between. CDR1 is SGHNT, CDR2 YYREEE, per germline (reference sequence). The CDR3 coding sequence is TGTGCCAGCAGCTCGCGCAGGGGCTATGGCTACACCTTC. This gives the protein CASSSRRGYGYTF.

This chain connects TRBV7-2 to TRBJ2-7, with 10 bases fitting TRBD2. This CDR3 is 13 amino acids long. V lost 5 bases to trimming and J lost 7 bases; unmatched junction nucleotides: 5. CDR1 is SGHTA, CDR2 FQGNSA, per germline. CDR3 protein: CASSPEREGEQYF. Written as DNA, the CDR3 is TGTGCCAGCAGCCCCGAGCGGGAGGGGGAGCAGTACTTC. Combining the CDR3 with reference TRBV7-2 and TRBJ2-7 gives the whole variable domain GAGVSQSPSNKVTEKGKDVELRCDPISGHTALYWYRQSLGQGLEFLIYFQGNSAPDKSGLPSDRFSAERTGGSVSTLTIQRTQQEDSAVYLCASSPEREGEQYFGPGTRLTVT.

The count of this clone is one. V is TRBV30 and J is TRBJ1-2, with D hard to call. The CDR3 covers 13 residues. Trimming removed 0 bases from V and 8 bases from J, with 13 bases in between. CDR1 is GTSNPN and CDR2 is SVGIG in the germline V gene (reference sequence). The CDR3 DNA reads TGTGCCTGGAGTGTTAATGGTTATGCGGGCTACACCTTC. Protein product: CAWSVNGYAGYTF.

J is TRBJ1-5 and V is TRBV5-6; no definite D call. There are 15 residues in the CDR3. Deletions cut 4 bases from V and 4 bases from J, with 15 bases between. Germline V gives CDR1 SGHDT, CDR2 YYEEEE. The CDR3 protein is CASSRGRTPNQPQHF. The CDR3 DNA sequence: TGTGCCAGCAGCCGGGGAAGAACCCCTAATCAGCCCCAGCATTTT.

This chain links TRBV5-4 with TRBJ2-1, with TRBD2 matching over 10 bases. Per germline, CDR1 SGHNT and CDR2 YYREEE (reference sequence). The CDR3 is 15 amino acids. V lost 4 bases to trimming and J lost 9 bases; unmatched junction nucleotides: 10. This CDR3 is CASSPTTSGMGEQFF. Written as DNA, the CDR3 is TGTGCCAGCAGCCCGACCACTAGCGGGATGGGTGAGCAGTTCTTC.

The rearrangement links TRBV27 to TRBJ1-4; 10 nucleotides match TRBD1. The CDR3 length is 15 residues. Germline CDR1 reads MNHEY; CDR2 reads SMNVEV (reference sequence). After removal of 6 bases from V and 6 bases from J, the junction contained 7 bases not matched to a gene. This CDR3 reads CASRELGTGDEKLFF. The CDR3, as DNA: TGTGCCAGCAGGGAACTCGGGACAGGGGATGAAAAACTGTTTTTT.

This clone was counted once. The chain carries TRBV5-1 and TRBJ2-7, with D possibly matching TRBD2 (5 bases). This CDR3 is 19 amino acids long. CDR1 is SGHRS and CDR2 is YFSETQ in the germline V gene. V dropped 0 bases and J dropped 3 bases, with 25 bases sitting between them. The chain's CDR3 is CASSLASITTDSPRYEQYF. CDR3 nucleotide sequence: TGCGCCAGCAGCTTGGCCTCCATCACCACGGACTCACCACGCTACGAGCAGTACTTC.

The count of this clone is one. The CDR3 is CASSDVRGAGEKLFF. CDR3 sequence (DNA): TGTGCCAGCAGTGATGTTCGGGGGGCAGGGGAAAAACTGTTTTTT. The chain couples TRBV25-1 to TRBJ1-4; a weak D match, TRBD1 (6 bases). The CDR3 is made up of 15 amino acids. From germline, CDR1 is MGHDK and CDR2 SYGVNS. Between the trimmed V and J ends, which lost 3 bases and 8 bases, there was a span of 16 bases.

The chain couples TRBV6-6 to TRBJ2-5; 8 bases map to TRBD2. The CDR3 extends over 18 amino acids. The germline V gene encodes CDR1 MNHNY and CDR2 SVGAGI (reference sequence). The ends lost 5 bases at V and 2 bases at J; junction bases unmatched: 16. The chain's CDR3 is CASSRREPSGGIQETQYF. DNA of the CDR3: TGTGCCAGCAGTCGCAGGGAACCTTCGGGGGGGATACAAGAGACCCAGTACTTC.

The chain has TRBV28 and TRBJ1-1, with D hard to call. CDR3 length equals 13 residues. The germline gives CDR1 MDHEN, CDR2 SYDVKM. V was clipped by 4 bases and J by 3 bases, with 9 bases between them. DNA of the CDR3: TGTGCCAGCAGTTCCAATGAGGACACTGAAGCTTTCTTT. It encodes CASSSNEDTEAFF.

This chain uses TRBV15 with TRBJ1-5; a possible D gene is TRBD1 (6 bases). Trimming removed 8 bases from V and 3 bases from J, with 14 bases in between. Germline values: CDR1 LNHNV, CDR2 YYDKDF (reference sequence). The CDR3 runs 14 residues. CDR3 loop: CATALQGNNQPQHF. DNA for the CDR3: TGTGCCACCGCGTTACAGGGCAACAATCAGCCCCAGCATTTT. The full variable domain, rest sourced from reference TRBV15 and TRBJ1-5, is DAMVIQNPRYQVTQFGKPVTLSCSQTLNHNVMYWYQQKSSQAPKLLFHYYDKDFNNEADTPDNFQSRRPNTSFCFLDIRSPGLGDTAMYLCATALQGNNQPQHFGDGTRLSIL.

The chain combines TRBV19 with TRBJ1-5, with a tentative D call TRBD1 (5 bases). Between the trimmed V and J ends, which lost 3 bases and 6 bases, there was a span of 15 bases. The V gene's germline CDR1 is LNHDA and CDR2 SQIVND (reference sequence). The CDR3 contains 15 residues. The CDR3 is CASSMTGGGVQPQHF. Here the CDR3 DNA reads TGTGCCAGTAGTATGACGGGGGGTGGGGTTCAGCCCCAGCATTTT.

On this clone itself: Mismatch with germline at one junction end may stem from a read error. The chain carries TRBV7-9 and TRBJ2-7; D gene unclear. Germline V gene data show CDR1 as SEHNR and CDR2 as FQNEAQ (reference sequence). CDR3 length equals 13 residues. The CDR3 protein is CASSLMSTYVQYF. CDR3 nucleotide sequence: TGTGCCAGCAGCTTAATGTCAACCTACGTGCAGTACTTC.

The V and J genes are TRBV2 and TRBJ2-3; possibly TRBD1 for D (6 bases). The CDR3 has 14 residues. Trimming took 3 bases from V and 2 from J, leaving 9 bases between them. In germline, CDR1 is SNHLY, CDR2 FYNNEI. The CDR3 DNA is TGTGCCAGCAGTGAGAACAGGGACACAGATACGCAGTATTTT. Translation gives CASSENRDTDTQYF.

J is TRBJ1-5 and V is TRBV3-1 (or the pseudogene TRBV3-2); D remains unclear. V was clipped by 0 bases and J by 0 bases, with 3 bases between them. The germline gives CDR1 LGHDT, CDR2 YNNKEL (reference sequence). The CDR3 is 14 amino acids. DNA for the CDR3: TGTGCCAGCAGCCAAGACTATAGCAATCAGCCCCAGCATTTT. It codes for CASSQDYSNQPQHF.

A word on this clone: Additional DNA sequences in this sample encode the identical CDR3. This chain connects TRBV7-9 to TRBJ1-1, with D tentatively TRBD1 (5 bases). The CDR3 covers 14 residues. Trimming pared 2 bases from V and 2 bases from J, leaving 9 bases between. From germline, CDR1 is SEHNR and CDR2 FQNEAQ (reference sequence). CDR3 sequence: CASSLFQGNTEAFF. CDR3 DNA sequence: TGTGCCAGCAGCTTATTTCAGGGTAACACTGAAGCTTTCTTT.

This sequence joins TRBV28 and TRBJ1-2, with 8 nucleotides matching TRBD1. The V segment lost 6 bases and the J segment 7 bases; nucleotides outside the gene matches: 10. Looked up from germline, CDR1 is MDHEN and CDR2 is SYDVKM. The CDR3 is 14 amino acids. The CDR3 sequence is CASSYTQGARGYTF. The CDR3, as DNA: TGTGCCAGCAGCTATACTCAGGGGGCTCGTGGCTACACCTTC.

A note on this clone: The same CDR3 arises from other DNA sequences in this sample as well. V usage is TRBV30 and J usage is TRBJ1-6; D remains ambiguous. The CDR3 is 14 amino acids. Germline CDR1 GTSNPN, CDR2 SVGIG (reference sequence). The ends were cut back, 0 bases at V and 7 bases at J, with 10 bases in the middle. CDR3 region: CAWSVLGRNSPLHF. The CDR3 coding sequence is TGTGCCTGGAGTGTACTTGGCAGGAATTCACCCCTCCACTTT.

J is TRBJ2-2 and V is TRBV7-8, with TRBD1 identical over 8 bases. The CDR3 is 14 residues long. Per the germline V gene, CDR1 is SGHVS and CDR2 is FQNEAQ. The J segment lost 9 bases and the V segment lost 6 bases, leaving 9 bases of the junction unmatched. The CDR3 spells CASRSGQGGRELFF. DNA for the CDR3: TGTGCCAGCAGATCAGGACAGGGTGGAAGGGAGCTGTTTTTT.

V is TRBV24-1 and J is TRBJ2-3, with 7 positions matching TRBD2. The CDR3 sequence is 16 residues long. The junction had 11 bases not matched to a gene; V was cut back by 6 bases and J by 3 bases. Germline V gene lookup returns CDR1 KGHDR and CDR2 SFDVKD. The CDR3 here is CATSPTSPSGTDTQYF. The CDR3 bases are TGTGCCACCAGTCCGACTAGCCCAAGTGGGACAGATACGCAGTATTTT.